Sequencing of this T cell receptor (beta chain) was carried out in a study of blood T cell repertoires in COVID-19. Some clones are missing from TCRdb's copy, which holds only in-frame ones; the method was immunoSEQ multiplex PCR. The sample has over 150,000 clones, approximately 84% seen once. The V gene lost 5 bases and the J gene lost 0 bases, with 13 bases spanning the gap. The CDR3 runs to 15 residues. Germline CDR1 is LNHDA and CDR2 is SQIVND (reference sequence). The chain recombines TRBV19 with TRBJ1-1, with D perhaps matching TRBD1 (5 bases). The sequenced sample consisted of PBMCs or T cells enriched from blood (not recorded which). This TCR came from a woman aged 45 to 65 who had recovered from COVID-19. The CDR3 is CASSRQGSMNTEAFF. CDR3 sequence (DNA): TGTGCCAGTAGTCGGCAGGGTTCGATGAACACTGAAGCTTTCTTT.